The 24 T cell receptor beta chains below come from one sample, sequenced in a study of T-cell memory formation after mild COVID-19. TCRdb re-called the 5' RACE reads with MiXCR, one entry per CDR3 protein. The sample consists of over 300,000 distinct CDR3 sequences, roughly 20% of them appearing once. Sequencing was carried out using PBMCs or a T cell subset sorted from them (not recorded which). These receptors were obtained from a man younger than 30 who had mild COVID-19 (a few samples of this study predate the infection). Cell type and time point are not known.

A few counts support this clonotype. The chain employs TRBV20-1 and TRBJ1-3; D uncertain. The CDR3 extends over 16 amino acids. Germline assignment: CDR1 DFQATT and CDR2 SNEGSKA (reference sequence). Trimming stripped 0 bases from V and 0 bases from J, with 12 bases between. DNA of the CDR3: TGCAGTGCTAGAGATTTCATACGGAACTCTGGAAACACCATATATTTT. It yields the protein CSARDFIRNSGNTIYF.

This clonotype appeared a single time. The chain employs TRBV14 and TRBJ2-5, with D perhaps matching TRBD1 (6 bases). This CDR3 spans 17 amino acids. Germline V CDR1 and CDR2: SGHDN, FVKESK. The V gene lost 0 bases and the J gene lost 3 bases, with 17 bases spanning the gap. The CDR3 bases are TGTGCCAGCAGCCAAGATCTGGGGGCAGATTGGGAAGAGACCCAGTACTTC. This codes for CASSQDLGADWEETQYF.

The chain uses TRBV20-1 and TRBJ2-1; the D gene is possibly TRBD2 (7 bases). V was trimmed by 7 bases and J by 10 bases, leaving 14 bases between them. Germline CDR1 DFQATT, CDR2 SNEGSKA (reference sequence). The CDR3 is 11 amino acids. The DNA for the CDR3 is TGCAGTGGGGGGGGCCCCGACGAGCAGTTCTTC. Its protein product is CSGGGPDEQFF.

The sample holds a few counts of this clonotype. The chain carries TRBV7-9 and TRBJ1-1; 8 bases match TRBD1. This CDR3 has 14 residues. Germline CDR1 reads SEHNR; CDR2 reads FQNEAQ (reference sequence). The V gene end was trimmed by 5 bases and the J gene end by 3 bases; junction bases not matched to a gene: 5. The CDR3 nucleotides read TGTGCCAGCAGCATGACAGGGGCGGACACTGAAGCTTTCTTT. Residues: CASSMTGADTEAFF.

This clonotype was seen a handful of times. The chain couples TRBV20-1 to TRBJ1-1; D is possibly TRBD1 (5 bases). Trimming took 5 bases from V and 3 from J, leaving 16 bases between them. CDR1 is DFQATT, CDR2 SNEGSKA, per germline (reference sequence). The CDR3 loop spans 14 amino acids. The CDR3: CSAAPGARDTEAFF. In DNA form, the CDR3 reads TGCAGTGCTGCCCCCGGGGCTAGGGACACTGAAGCTTTCTTT.

The V gene is TRBV11-2, the J gene TRBJ1-2; TRBD1 agrees at 7 bases. This CDR3 is 16 amino acids long. Germline V CDR1 and CDR2: SGHAT, FQNNGV. Unmatched junction bases numbered 13, after V lost 4 bases and J lost 5 bases. CDR3: CASSSLRGRAGYGYTF. CDR3 coding DNA: TGTGCCAGCAGCTCACTAAGGGGGCGCGCGGGGTATGGCTACACCTTC.

This clonotype has more than one count but fewer than ten. V is TRBV20-1 and J is TRBJ1-2, with TRBD1 matching 10 bases. CDR1 is DFQATT and CDR2 is SNEGSKA in the germline V gene (reference sequence). The V and J ends lost 5 bases and 0 bases, in that order; junction bases with no gene match: 12. This CDR3 is built from 17 residues. The CDR3 loop is CSAPGTGAQLANYGYTF. The CDR3 DNA is TGCAGTGCTCCCGGGACAGGGGCCCAACTAGCTAACTATGGCTACACCTTC.

The chain couples TRBV9 to TRBJ2-1, with TRBD2 matching 11 bases. The junction had 16 bases not matched to a gene; V was cut back by 4 bases and J by 7 bases. CDR1 is SGDLS and CDR2 is YYNGEE in the germline V gene. CDR3 length: 18 amino acids. The CDR3 loop is CASSPSLQLAGALNEQFF. The CDR3 DNA follows: TGTGCCAGCAGCCCATCTTTACAACTAGCGGGGGCTCTAAATGAGCAGTTCTTC.

J is TRBJ1-5 and V is TRBV12-3 or TRBV12-4; a weak D match, TRBD1 (5 bases). The CDR3 extends over 16 amino acids. V shed 5 bases and J shed 0 bases, with 14 bases lying between them. CDR3: CASSGDGFYSNQPQHF. CDR3 DNA sequence: TGTGCCAGCAGTGGGGACGGATTTTATAGCAATCAGCCCCAGCATTTT.

This clonotype was detected a few times. The chain recombines TRBV20-1 with TRBJ1-4, with 8 bases matching TRBD1. This CDR3 comprises 14 residues. V was pared by 2 bases and J by 5 bases, with 4 bases of the junction left unmatched. In germline, CDR1 is DFQATT, CDR2 SNEGSKA (reference sequence). CDR3 sequence reads: CSARPGQGNEKLFF. The DNA for the CDR3 is TGCAGTGCTAGACCCGGACAGGGAAATGAAAAACTGTTTTTT.

The rearrangement joins TRBV9 to TRBJ1-1; perhaps TRBD1 as D (5 bases). The V end was cut by 0 bases, the J end by 0 bases, with 12 bases between. Germline V CDR1 and CDR2: SGDLS, YYNGEE. The CDR3 is 16 residues long. CDR3 nucleotide sequence: TGTGCCAGCAGCGTAGGGGAGGGACTGATGAACACTGAAGCTTTCTTT. Translating it yields CASSVGEGLMNTEAFF.

The rearrangement joins TRBV7-2 to TRBJ1-2; no reliable D call. In germline, CDR1 is SGHTA, CDR2 FQGNSA. The CDR3 extends over 13 amino acids. V lost 0 bases and J lost 6, with 8 bases in between. CDR3 protein: CASSLAEQNGYTF. The CDR3, as DNA: TGTGCCAGCAGCTTAGCGGAGCAGAATGGCTACACCTTC. Full variable domain (missing parts from reference TRBV7-2 and TRBJ1-2): GAGVSQSPSNKVTEKGKDVELRCDPISGHTALYWYRQSLGQGLEFLIYFQGNSAPDKSGLPSDRFSAERTGGSVSTLTIQRTQQEDSAVYLCASSLAEQNGYTFGSGTRLTVV.

This clonotype has ten or more counts. The chain joins TRBV7-9 to TRBJ1-1; no definite D call. Germline CDR1 and CDR2: SEHNR and FQNEAQ (reference sequence). V was clipped by 1 base and J by 3 bases, with 12 bases between them. The CDR3 sequence is 15 residues long. DNA for the CDR3: TGTGCCAGCAGCTTAGGGGTTGGGGTCTACACTGAAGCTTTCTTT. It specifies CASSLGVGVYTEAFF.

The V call is TRBV4-3, the J call TRBJ1-3; D is uncertain. This CDR3 is built from 17 residues. Trimming shortened V by 3 bases and J by 0 bases, and 15 bases separated the two germline ends. The V gene's germline CDR1 is LGHNA and CDR2 YSLEER. CDR3 DNA sequence: TGCGCCAGCAGCCAGTACACCTTTGCAGGCTCTGGAAACACCATATATTTT. It is translated as CASSQYTFAGSGNTIYF.

The rearrangement uses TRBV6-2 or TRBV6-3 and TRBJ2-7, with 7 bases aligning to TRBD1. CDR1 is MNHEY, CDR2 SVGEGT, per germline. V lost 6 bases to trimming and J lost 2 bases; unmatched junction nucleotides: 4. This CDR3 has 13 amino acids. The CDR3 DNA reads TGTGCCAGCAGCGACAGGGTACCCTACGAGCAGTACGTC. Its translation: CASSDRVPYEQYV.

This clonotype came up a few times. The genes are TRBV6-2 or TRBV6-3 and TRBJ1-1; TRBD1 might be the D (6 bases). Trimming stripped 2 bases from V and 3 bases from J, with 7 bases between. Germline-derived CDR1 and CDR2 are MNHEY and SVGEGT. The CDR3 is made up of 13 amino acids. CDR3 coding DNA: TGTGCCAGCAGTTACAACAGGGACACTGAAGCTTTCTTT. Its protein product is CASSYNRDTEAFF.

In this sample, this clonotype turned up many times. This chain connects TRBV29-1 to TRBJ2-5; D may correspond to TRBD1 or TRBD2 (6 bases each). Germline V lookup: CDR1 SQVTM, CDR2 ANQGSEA. With 4 bases removed from V and 0 bases from J, the gap between germline ends came to 15 bases. The CDR3 consists of 15 residues. CDR3 in amino acids: CSVGVGGPYQETQYF. The CDR3 DNA follows: TGCAGCGTTGGGGTAGGGGGGCCGTACCAAGAGACCCAGTACTTC.

This clonotype occurred a few times. This chain links TRBV12-3 or TRBV12-4 with TRBJ1-2; D might be TRBD1 (5 bases). Trimming left V 4 bases short and J 5 bases short, with 14 bases between. The CDR3 is 14 residues long. The CDR3 nucleotides are TGTGCCAGCAGTTCCTCAGACAGAGTTTATGGCTACACCTTC. Translation: CASSSSDRVYGYTF.

This clonotype was detected ten times or more. The DNA of the CDR3 is TGTGCCAGCAGTTACGGTGGCACCGGGGAGCTGTTTTTT. This sequence encodes CASSYGGTGELFF. The chain uses TRBV6-2 or TRBV6-3 and TRBJ2-2; no clear D gene. V lost 2 bases and J 4 bases, leaving 5 bases between the germline ends. Per germline, CDR1 MNHEY and CDR2 SVGEGT. This CDR3 contains 13 residues.

This clonotype has at least ten counts. The chain is built from TRBV4-1 and TRBJ2-3, with D maybe TRBD2 (6 bases). Germline CDR1 and CDR2: MGHRA and YSYEKL. V was cut by 1 base and J by 1 base, with 6 bases left in between. There are 14 residues in the CDR3. CDR3 protein: CASSQGGGTDTQYF. CDR3 bases: TGCGCCAGCAGCCAAGGCGGGGGCACAGATACGCAGTATTTT.

This sequence joins TRBV28 and TRBJ2-7, with 8 bases fitting TRBD2. Trimming cost V 3 bases and J 5 bases; bases outside gene matches: 3. The CDR3 covers 13 residues. Germline CDR1 is MDHEN and CDR2 is SYDVKM. CDR3 residues: CASSLGSGDEQYV. CDR3 nucleotide sequence: TGTGCCAGCAGTTTGGGTAGCGGGGACGAGCAGTACGTC.

The chain joins TRBV4-3 to TRBJ1-2; D gene uncertain. CDR1 is LGHNA and CDR2 is YSLEER in the germline V gene. Trimming took 4 bases from V and 0 from J, leaving 15 bases between them. CDR3 size: 16 residues. The CDR3 sequence is CASSRHTGIPNYGYTF. The CDR3 DNA reads as TGCGCCAGCAGCCGCCACACCGGGATCCCTAACTATGGCTACACCTTC.

This clonotype occurred many times. CDR3 protein: CASSLFRAPGELFF. CDR3 in DNA: TGCGCCAGCAGCTTATTCCGAGCCCCCGGGGAGCTGTTTTTT. The J gene is TRBJ2-2, the V gene TRBV5-1; D is unclear. This CDR3 is 14 amino acids long. Germline CDR1 is SGHRS and CDR2 is YFSETQ. Trimming took off 2 bases at V and 6 bases at J, with 11 bases between the two ends.

This clonotype was counted a few times. This sequence joins TRBV29-1 and TRBJ2-5; no clear D gene. CDR1 SQVTM and CDR2 ANQGSEA come from the germline V gene. V dropped 2 bases and J dropped 5 bases, with 6 bases sitting between them. CDR3 length: 11 residues. The CDR3 sequence: CSVEIGETQYF. In DNA, the CDR3 is TGCAGCGTTGAAATTGGCGAGACCCAGTACTTC.